This T cell receptor beta chain derives from a study of OX40 agonist ivuxolimab in advanced cancers. Study summary: The study enrolled dose-escalation patients with hepatocellular carcinoma, melanoma, renal cell or head and neck cancer. Among those treated, three patients had partial responses, one with hepatocellular carcinoma and two with cutaneous melanoma. The study, taken as a whole, reports: Blood T cells, both CD4+ and CD8+, expanded clonally by week 6 at 0.1 to 3.0 mg/kg. Still undetermined is the antigen specificity of the expanded peripheral T cells.

About this clone: Its antigen remains unidentified.

Assay: immunoSEQ multiplex PCR; the TCRdb copy retains only in-frame clones and omits some. The sample holds 16,000 or so clones, 77% seen once. Germline CDR1 reads MNHEY; CDR2 reads SMNVEV (reference sequence). V gave up 5 bases and J gave up 3 bases, with 10 bases separating them. There are 13 residues in the CDR3. Sequenced material: CD4+ or CD8+ T cells sorted from blood, taken in a trial of the OX40 agonist ivuxolimab. The sequence derives from an adult with an advanced solid tumor such as melanoma, head and neck, liver or kidney cancer. The chain carries TRBV27 and TRBJ1-1; no firm D call. Written as DNA, the CDR3 is TGTGCCAGCAGTGCCGCGGCTCACACTGAAGCTTTCTTT. This translates into CASSAAAHTEAFF.